This TCR beta chain was retrieved from a study of memory CD4+ T cells and cytomegalovirus serostatus. As regards this clone: Its target is not known.

This table comes from immunoSEQ multiplex PCR, and its TCRdb copy is limited to in-frame clones, with some not included. Of 50,000 to 60,000 clones listed, 82% are singletons. Single viable CD3+CD4+CD8-CD45RO+ cells were sorted as the memory CD4+ T cells. CMV serostatus came from serum IgG against pp150, pp28, p38, p52. General study results and limits: The CMV-associated TCR signature appears largely within the CD4+ memory repertoire.

In germline, CDR1 is SGDLS, CDR2 YYNGEE. The CDR3 is 15 amino acids. V was cut by 0 bases and J by 10 bases, with 19 bases left in between. The chain uses TRBV9 and TRBJ1-1; D uncertain. This TCR was sampled from an adult in good health and CMV-seronegative. Sequenced: memory CD4+ T cells from blood. CDR3 amino acids: CASSVDPGRPGGAFF. DNA for the CDR3: TGTGCCAGCAGCGTAGATCCGGGCCGCCCCGGAGGAGCTTTCTTT. Full variable domain (missing parts from reference TRBV9 and TRBJ1-1): DSGVTQTPKHLITATGQRVTLRCSPRSGDLSVYWYQQSLDQGLQFLIQYYNGEERAKGNILERFSAQQFPDLHSELNLSSLELGDSALYFCASSVDPGRPGGAFFGQGTRLTVV.